This is a list of T cell receptor beta chains from one sample in a study of shared clonotypes between healthy human individuals. Measured with immunoSEQ multiplex PCR; TCRdb has only the in-frame clones, and not every one. Among 2 million to 2.5 million clones listed, under 97% were seen once. Sequencing was done on a sample of naive CD4+ T cells sorted from blood. The source of these receptors is a man between 18 and 35 years old in good health. Both conserved end residues are part of each CDR3. A D gene is named only where the DNA matches it firmly. Not every row has a clone size; where given, it reads once, few, many or a size class.

size	D	V	J	CDR3	DNA
NA	TRBD1	TRBV18	TRBJ2-2	CASSHRGDTGELFF	TGTGCCAGCTCACACAGGGGGGACACCGGGGAGCTGTTTTTT
NA	TRBD2	TRBV5-4	TRBJ2-1	CASSLGLAGVWQFF	TGTGCCAGCAGCTTGGGACTAGCGGGAGTATGGCAGTTCTTC
NA	NA	TRBV28	TRBJ1-1	CASPPRGADNTEAFF	TGTGCCAGTCCCCCCCGGGGGGCGGATAACACTGAAGCTTTCTTT
NA	NA	TRBV15	TRBJ1-5	CATFAQPQHF	TGTGCCACCTTTGCTCAGCCCCAGCATTTT
NA	TRBD2	TRBV7-6	TRBJ2-7	CASSLAERGGSYEQYF	TGTGCCAGCAGCTTAGCGGAGCGGGGGGGCTCCTACGAGCAGTACTTC
NA	NA	TRBV5-6	TRBJ2-5	CASSLGAGHIQETQYF	TGTGCCAGCAGCTTGGGGGCGGGACATATCCAAGAGACCCAGTACTTC
NA	TRBD1	TRBV7-8	TRBJ2-7	CASSLVQGSSYEQYF	TGTGCCAGCAGCTTAGTACAGGGGAGCTCCTACGAGCAGTACTTC
once	NA	TRBV2	TRBJ2-3	CASRVVTDTQYF	TGTGCCAGCAGGGTAGTCACAGATACGCAGTATTTT
once	NA	TRBV5-6	TRBJ2-3	CASSLVAETDTQYF	TGTGCCAGCAGCTTGGTAGCGGAGACAGATACGCAGTATTTT
NA	TRBD1	TRBV4-2	TRBJ2-3	CASSQDRTGNADTQYF	TGTGCCAGCAGCCAAGATAGGACAGGGAACGCAGATACGCAGTATTTT
NA	TRBD1	TRBV10-3	TRBJ2-7	CAISEAGDRGSTSYEQYF	TGTGCCATCAGTGAGGCAGGGGACAGGGGTTCCACCAGCTACGAGCAGTACTTC
NA	TRBD2	TRBV12-5	TRBJ2-3	CASGLGLAAGTDTQYF	TGTGCTAGTGGCCTCGGACTAGCGGCCGGCACAGATACGCAGTATTTT
NA	NA	TRBV4-2	TRBJ1-2	CASSQDIVTPVGYTF	TGTGCCAGCAGCCAAGATATCGTGACACCGGTAGGCTACACCTTC
NA	TRBD2	TRBV4-2	TRBJ2-1	CASSQISGGRLNEQFF	TGTGCCAGCAGCCAAATAAGCGGGGGGCGACTCAATGAGCAGTTCTTC
NA	NA	TRBV10-1	TRBJ1-2	CASSNDRAYGYTF	TGCGCCAGCAGCAATGATAGGGCGTATGGCTACACCTTC
few	TRBD1	TRBV5-1	TRBJ1-6	CASSLAPGQGNPLHF	TGCGCCAGCAGCTTGGCCCCGGGACAGGGGAATCCCCTCCACTTT
NA	TRBD1	TRBV15	TRBJ2-1	CATSRERDRGSYNEQFF	TGTGCCACCAGCAGAGAAAGGGACAGGGGCTCCTACAATGAGCAGTTCTTC
NA	NA	TRBV10-3	TRBJ2-7	CAISDVGYEQYF	TGTGCCATCAGTGATGTAGGCTACGAGCAGTACTTC
NA	TRBD2	TRBV7-8	TRBJ2-7	CASSLVVGTSGRAYEQYF	TGTGCCAGCAGCTTAGTGGTAGGGACTAGCGGGAGGGCCTACGAGCAGTACTTC
NA	TRBD2	TRBV18	TRBJ2-5	CASSRSRQSGSKETQYF	TGTGCCAGCTCAAGATCTAGGCAAAGCGGGAGTAAAGAGACCCAGTACTTC
NA	NA	TRBV5-1	TRBJ2-2	CASSLSLSNTGELFF	TGCGCCAGCAGCTTGTCGCTCTCAAACACCGGGGAGCTGTTTTTT
NA	TRBD1	TRBV19	TRBJ1-6	CASSSGGISRNSPLHF	TGTGCCAGTAGTTCAGGGGGTATCAGTCGGAATTCACCCCTCCACTTT
once	NA	TRBV30	TRBJ2-3	CAWSVSRDTDTQYF	TGTGCCTGGAGTGTCAGCAGGGATACAGATACGCAGTATTTT
once	NA	TRBV5-5	TRBJ2-7	CASSLEYLTSYEQYF	TGTGCCAGCAGCTTGGAATACCTCACCTCCTACGAGCAGTACTTC
NA	TRBD1	TRBV19	TRBJ1-2	CASSTGTANYGYTF	TGTGCCAGTAGTACCGGGACAGCTAACTATGGCTACACCTTC
once	NA	TRBV2	TRBJ2-5	CASARAGRETQYF	TGTGCCAGCGCGCGAGCAGGGAGGGAGACCCAGTACTTC
NA	NA	TRBV19	TRBJ1-5	CASSTGLGESQPQHF	TGTGCCAGTAGTACCGGTCTCGGCGAAAGTCAGCCCCAGCATTTT
NA	TRBD2	TRBV5-1	TRBJ2-1	CASSTLAGGPSNEQFF	TGCGCCAGCAGCACCCTAGCGGGGGGGCCCAGCAATGAGCAGTTCTTC
NA	TRBD1	TRBV5-4	TRBJ2-7	CASSGTGIAYEQYF	TGTGCCAGCAGTGGGACAGGGATAGCCTACGAGCAGTACTTC
NA	TRBD2	TRBV7-2	TRBJ2-1	CASRPYMGDYEFF	TGTGCCAGCAGGCCGTATATGGGGGACTACGAGTTCTTC
NA	TRBD2	TRBV7-3	TRBJ2-2	CASSPTGGTGELFF	TGTGCCAGCAGCCCCACGGGGGGCACCGGGGAGCTGTTTTTT
NA	NA	TRBV28	TRBJ1-1	CASRRAGGGAFF	TGTGCCAGCAGACGAGCGGGGGGTGGGGCTTTCTTT
NA	NA	TRBV28	TRBJ1-5	CASSLWESNQPQHF	TGTGCCAGCAGTTTATGGGAGAGCAATCAGCCCCAGCATTTT
NA	NA	TRBV4-3	TRBJ2-7	CASSLEVLGGNYEQYF	TGCGCCAGCAGCCTAGAGGTCTTGGGGGGAAACTACGAGCAGTACTTC
NA	NA	TRBV5-6	TRBJ1-3	CASSGQGTGNTIYF	TGTGCCAGCAGCGGCCAGGGAACTGGAAACACCATATATTTT
once	NA	TRBV5-4	TRBJ1-2	CASSPEWKGGYTF	TGTGCCAGCAGCCCCGAATGGAAGGGTGGCTACACCTTC
NA	TRBD1	TRBV7-2	TRBJ1-4	CASSLQGAANEKLFF	TGTGCCAGCAGCTTGCAGGGGGCGGCTAATGAAAAACTGTTTTTT
NA	NA	TRBV19	TRBJ2-3	CASSIDPGRGSTDTQYF	TGTGCCAGTAGTATAGATCCGGGGCGGGGAAGCACAGATACGCAGTATTTT